Listed below are T cell receptor beta chains from one sample, sequenced in a study of T cells in Graves' hyperthyroidism and ophthalmopathy. TCRdb reanalysed the multiplex PCR reads using MiXCR and keeps one entry per CDR3 protein. The sample contains 650,000 to 800,000 distinct CDR3 sequences, 45% of which appear only once. Sequences were obtained from peripheral blood or thyroid tissue (not recorded which). The receptors come from an adult man with Graves' disease, either hyperthyroidism or ophthalmopathy (not recorded which). The CDR3 runs from the conserved cysteine through the conserved F or W. A D gene is named only where the DNA matches it firmly. Some rows mark clone size as missing; the rest say once, few, many or name a class of expanded clone.

V: TRBV20-1
size: many
D: -
J: TRBJ2-5
length: 12
DNA: TGCAGTGCTAGCAGGGTCCAAGAGACCCAGTACTTC
CDR3: CSASRVQETQYF

V: TRBV7-8
size: -
D: -
J: TRBJ2-2
length: 14
DNA: TGTGCCAGCAGCTTAGTTTCAGGGCCATGGGAGCTGTTTTTT
CDR3: CASSLVSGPWELFF

V: TRBV2
size: -
D: -
J: TRBJ1-5
length: 15
DNA: TGTGCCAGCAGCCGTGGCGGGGGGCCTCATCAGCCCCAGCATTTT
CDR3: CASSRGGGPHQPQHF

V: TRBV19
size: -
D: TRBD1
J: TRBJ1-5
length: 15
DNA: TGTGCCAGTTCATGGACAGGGGGTGAGAATCAGCCCCAGCATTTT
CDR3: CASSWTGGENQPQHF

V: TRBV7-9
size: once
D: -
J: TRBJ1-2
length: 14
DNA: TGTGCCAGCCTCTCCGGACAAACGGGCTATGGCTACACCTTC
CDR3: CASLSGQTGYGYTF

V: TRBV7-8
size: -
D: -
J: TRBJ1-3
length: 15
DNA: TGCGCCAGCAGCCGGGCGGAGGGCTCTGGAAACACCATATATTTT
CDR3: CASSRAEGSGNTIYF

V: TRBV15
size: -
D: -
J: TRBJ2-7
length: 14
DNA: TGTGCCAGCAGCCCGGCAGTAGCTGCCTACGAGCAGTACTTC
CDR3: CASSPAVAAYEQYF

V: TRBV10-3
size: -
D: -
J: TRBJ2-7
length: 14
DNA: TGTGCCATCAGTGATGGTGGCGGCTCCTACGAGCAGTACTTC
CDR3: CAISDGGGSYEQYF

V: TRBV7-9
size: many
D: TRBD1
J: TRBJ1-6
length: 15
DNA: TGTGCCAGCAGCTTAGGAGGGGGCGGCGGTTCACCCCTCCACTTT
CDR3: CASSLGGGGGSPLHF

V: TRBV20-1
size: few
D: -
J: TRBJ2-7
length: 13
DNA: TGCAGTGCCGAACAGCGGTCTTCCTACGAGCAGTACTTC
CDR3: CSAEQRSSYEQYF

V: TRBV7-2
size: many
D: -
J: TRBJ2-5
length: 16
DNA: TGTGCCAGCAGCTTAGTCTGGGGGCGTAGGGAAGAGACCCAGTACTTC
CDR3: CASSLVWGRREETQYF

V: TRBV25-1
size: -
D: TRBD1
J: TRBJ1-2
length: 14
DNA: TGTGCCAGCAGCGTAGCTCCGGACAGGGGTGGCTACACCTTC
CDR3: CASSVAPDRGGYTF

V: TRBV7-6
size: -
D: -
J: TRBJ2-7
length: 15
DNA: TGTGCCAGCAGCTTCCGGGACAGCGGGAGCCCCGAGCAGTACTTC
CDR3: CASSFRDSGSPEQYF

V: TRBV10-3
size: -
D: TRBD1
J: TRBJ2-7
length: 13
DNA: TGTGCCATCAGCCCGGGACAGGCCTACGAGCAGTACTTC
CDR3: CAISPGQAYEQYF

V: TRBV20-1
size: -
D: -
J: TRBJ2-5
length: 14
DNA: TGCAGTGCTAGAAGGGGGGGGGCGGGGGAGACCCAGTACTTC
CDR3: CSARRGGAGETQYF

V: TRBV20-1
size: -
D: TRBD1
J: TRBJ2-7
length: 16
DNA: TGCAGTGCTCTTGAGTCCGGGACAGCCTTATCCTACGAGCAGTACTTC
CDR3: CSALESGTALSYEQYF

V: TRBV29-1
size: -
D: TRBD2
J: TRBJ2-7
length: 12
DNA: TGCAGCGTTCTAGCGGATTTCTACGAGCAGTACTTC
CDR3: CSVLADFYEQYF

V: TRBV15
size: -
D: -
J: TRBJ1-3
length: 17
DNA: TGTGCCACCAGCAGGCCGAGGGGGGTCACTAATGAAAACACCATATATTTT
CDR3: CATSRPRGVTNENTIYF

V: TRBV6-5
size: -
D: -
J: TRBJ2-6
length: 14
DNA: TGTGCCAGCAGTTACTCAACTGGGGCCAACGTCCTGACTTTC
CDR3: CASSYSTGANVLTF

V: TRBV5-4
size: -
D: TRBD1
J: TRBJ1-1
length: 15
DNA: TGTGCCAGCAGCTCGGGACAGGGGATGGCCACTGAAGCTTTCTTT
CDR3: CASSSGQGMATEAFF

V: TRBV29-1
size: many
D: -
J: TRBJ1-5
length: 13
DNA: TGCAGCGTTGAGGAGGGCCCTGGACAGCCCCAGCATTTT
CDR3: CSVEEGPGQPQHF

V: TRBV19
size: -
D: -
J: TRBJ2-7
length: 10
DNA: TGTGCCACTGGGACCGGGAAGCAGTACTTC
CDR3: CATGTGKQYF

V: TRBV7-2
size: -
D: -
J: TRBJ1-1
length: 14
DNA: TGTGCCAGCAGCTTAGACAACCTGAACACTGAAGCTTTCTTT
CDR3: CASSLDNLNTEAFF

V: TRBV20-1
size: -
D: TRBD2
J: TRBJ2-7
length: 15
DNA: TGCAGTGCCTTCCCGACTAGCGGGGGCTTCTACGAGCAGTACTTC
CDR3: CSAFPTSGGFYEQYF

V: TRBV15
size: many
D: TRBD1
J: TRBJ1-5
length: 15
DNA: TGTGCCACCAGCCCGGACAGGGGGCCGTCCAGGCCCCAGCATTTT
CDR3: CATSPDRGPSRPQHF

V: TRBV6-1
size: -
D: -
J: TRBJ1-1
length: 13
DNA: TGTGCCAGCAGTGAACCTCGAAACACTGAAGCTTTCTTT
CDR3: CASSEPRNTEAFF

V: TRBV5-1
size: -
D: -
J: TRBJ2-7
length: 15
DNA: TGCGCCAGCAGCTTCGGACTCCAAAGCTCCTACGAGCAGTACTTC
CDR3: CASSFGLQSSYEQYF

V: TRBV12-3/TRBV12-4
size: many
D: TRBD1
J: TRBJ1-5
length: 13
DNA: TGTGCCAGCAGTGAACAGGGGATTCAGCCCCAGCATTTT
CDR3: CASSEQGIQPQHF

V: TRBV13
size: few
D: TRBD1
J: TRBJ1-2
length: 14
DNA: TGTGCCAGCAGTTGGCTTCAGGGGGCCGGGGGCTACACCTTC
CDR3: CASSWLQGAGGYTF

V: TRBV4-1
size: -
D: -
J: TRBJ1-5
length: 15
DNA: TGCGCCAGCAGCCAAGGGTTAAATAGCAATCAGCCCCAGCATTTT
CDR3: CASSQGLNSNQPQHF

V: TRBV25-1
size: -
D: -
J: TRBJ1-4
length: 12
DNA: TGTGCCAGCAGGGGGGATGGTGAAAAACTGTTTTTT
CDR3: CASRGDGEKLFF

V: TRBV10-3
size: many
D: TRBD1
J: TRBJ1-2
length: 12
DNA: TGTGCCACACAGGGGGCAAATTATGGCTACACCTTC
CDR3: CATQGANYGYTF

V: TRBV12-3/TRBV12-4
size: -
D: -
J: TRBJ1-2
length: 14
DNA: TGTGCCAGCAGTTTCAGGGATCTAGGCTATGGCTACACCTTC
CDR3: CASSFRDLGYGYTF

V: TRBV19
size: -
D: -
J: TRBJ1-2
length: 13
DNA: TGTGCCGGTAGTACCGCCCAGACTTATGGCTACACCTTC
CDR3: CAGSTAQTYGYTF

V: TRBV24-1
size: -
D: -
J: TRBJ2-2
length: 11
DNA: TGTGCCACCAGTGATACGTGGGAGCTGTTTTTT
CDR3: CATSDTWELFF

V: TRBV20-1
size: -
D: -
J: TRBJ2-5
length: 14
DNA: TGCAGTGCTAGAGATGGTACAGTACAAGAGACCCAGTACTTC
CDR3: CSARDGTVQETQYF

V: TRBV20-1
size: -
D: -
J: TRBJ2-5
length: 13
DNA: TGCAGTGCTATAATCCAGTCTCAAGAGACCCAGTACTTC
CDR3: CSAIIQSQETQYF

V: TRBV7-6
size: many
D: -
J: TRBJ1-3
length: 18
DNA: TGTGCCAGCAGCTTAGGCAGGGCCTACCGGAGCTCTGGAAACACCATATATTTT
CDR3: CASSLGRAYRSSGNTIYF

V: TRBV11-2
size: -
D: -
J: TRBJ1-2
length: 12
DNA: TGTGCCAGCAGCTTTGGCGCCTATGGCTACACCTTC
CDR3: CASSFGAYGYTF

V: TRBV5-1
size: many
D: TRBD1
J: TRBJ1-2
length: 15
DNA: TGCGCCAGCAGCCAATTCCAGGGGGGCGAGCTAGGCTACACCTTC
CDR3: CASSQFQGGELGYTF

V: TRBV2
size: many
D: -
J: TRBJ2-5
length: 13
DNA: TGTGCCAGCAGGAGGACACATCAAGAGACCCAGTACTTC
CDR3: CASRRTHQETQYF

V: TRBV9
size: -
D: -
J: TRBJ1-3
length: 14
DNA: TGTGCCAGCAGTGTGGGGGGGCTCATGAACACCATATATTTT
CDR3: CASSVGGLMNTIYF

V: TRBV25-1
size: -
D: -
J: TRBJ1-4
length: 11
DNA: TGTGCCAGCTCGGAGCAGGAAAAACTGTTTTTT
CDR3: CASSEQEKLFF

V: TRBV2
size: -
D: TRBD1
J: TRBJ1-2
length: 16
DNA: TGTGCCAGCAGCTTGACCCCAACACGGGACAGTTATGGCTACACCTTC
CDR3: CASSLTPTRDSYGYTF

V: TRBV6-1
size: -
D: -
J: TRBJ1-4
length: 11
DNA: TGTGCCAGCAGTGAACGGCCAATTCTGTTTTTT
CDR3: CASSERPILFF

V: TRBV20-1
size: few
D: TRBD1
J: TRBJ1-1
length: 13
DNA: TGCAGTGCTAGAGCCGGGGACAGCGTAAAAGCTTTCTTT
CDR3: CSARAGDSVKAFF